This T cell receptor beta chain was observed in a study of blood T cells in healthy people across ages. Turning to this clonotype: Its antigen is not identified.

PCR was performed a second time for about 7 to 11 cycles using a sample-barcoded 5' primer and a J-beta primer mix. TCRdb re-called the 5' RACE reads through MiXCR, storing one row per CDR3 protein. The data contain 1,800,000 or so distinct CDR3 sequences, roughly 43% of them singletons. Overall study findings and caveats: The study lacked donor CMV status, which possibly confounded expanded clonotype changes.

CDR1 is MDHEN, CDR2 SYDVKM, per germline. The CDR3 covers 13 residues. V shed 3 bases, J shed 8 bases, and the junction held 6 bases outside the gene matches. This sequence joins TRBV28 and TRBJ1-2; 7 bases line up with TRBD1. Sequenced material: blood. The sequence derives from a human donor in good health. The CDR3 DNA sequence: TGTGCCAGCAGTTTCGACTTACAGGGGGGCTACACCTTC. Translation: CASSFDLQGGYTF.